Below are 15 T cell receptor beta chains sequenced from a single sample in a study of blood T cell repertoires in COVID-19 (TCRdb year 2020). Library preparation was by the immunoSEQ multiplex PCR assay. TCRdb's version of the immuneACCESS table is confined to in-frame rearrangements and falls short of the full clone set. An unresolved V gene accounts for under half of the shortfall where checked; the remainder is of unknown origin. This sample lists around 200,000 clones; around 84% were detected once. The ten largest clones take up about 4.5% of the sample. The source material was peripheral blood. These receptors were taken from a man between 50 and 59 years old with acute or convalescent COVID-19.

This clone was seen more than once but under ten times. This sequence joins TRBV18 and TRBJ1-1; a possible D gene is TRBD1 (5 bases). Trimming pared 0 bases from V and 11 bases from J, leaving 19 bases between. The CDR3 has 15 amino acids. CDR1 is KGHSH and CDR2 is LQKENI in the germline V gene. The CDR3 DNA is TGTGCCAGCTCACCACCGGGGCCCCAGGAGGGTCACGCTTTCTTT. Encoded protein: CASSPPGPQEGHAFF.

This rearrangement joins TRBV5-5 to TRBJ1-1; D is unclear. Germline CDR1 SGHKS, CDR2 YYEKEE (reference sequence). This CDR3 contains 15 residues. V was cut by 1 base and J by 1 base, with 11 bases left in between. The CDR3 spells CASSLFPFSNTEAFF. CDR3 bases: TGTGCCAGCAGCTTGTTCCCTTTCTCGAACACTGAAGCTTTCTTT.

This clone was counted once. Other DNA sequences within the sample encode an identical CDR3. This CDR3 reads CASSSRQGYYEQYF. As DNA, the CDR3 is TGTGCCAGCAGCTCCCGACAGGGATACTACGAGCAGTACTTC. The rearrangement uses TRBV7-2 and TRBJ2-7; 7 positions agree with TRBD1. Looked up from germline, CDR1 is SGHTA and CDR2 is FQGNSA. CDR3 length: 14 residues. The J segment lost 3 bases and the V segment lost 4 bases, leaving 6 bases of the junction unmatched.

The V gene is TRBV7-2, the J gene TRBJ1-6, with D possibly being TRBD1 (5 bases). The germline gives CDR1 SGHTA, CDR2 FQGNSA. Trimming left V 2 bases short and J 7 bases short, with 12 bases between. This CDR3 is 15 amino acids long. The CDR3 DNA follows: TGTGCCAGCAGCTTAACCCGGGGGATCAATTCACCCCTCCACTTT. It codes for CASSLTRGINSPLHF.

The chain employs TRBV7-2 and TRBJ1-2; perhaps TRBD1 as D (5 bases). The CDR3 loop spans 15 amino acids. In germline, CDR1 is SGHTA, CDR2 FQGNSA. Deletions cut 2 bases from V and 2 bases from J, with 12 bases between. Here the CDR3 DNA reads TGTGCCAGCAGCTTACCCGTAACAGGAAACTATGGCTACACCTTC. Translated: CASSLPVTGNYGYTF.

The gene calls are TRBV4-1 and TRBJ2-3; 9 nucleotides align to TRBD1. Trimming cost V 3 bases and J 4 bases; bases outside gene matches: 8. This CDR3 has 16 amino acids. Per the germline V gene, CDR1 is MGHRA and CDR2 is YSYEKL. The DNA for the CDR3 is TGCGCCAGCAGCCAGGCCACAGGGGGCCTTGCAGATACGCAGTATTTT. Protein: CASSQATGGLADTQYF.

This clone was seen just once. The chain combines TRBV27 with TRBJ1-2; D uncertain. Trimming pared 6 bases from V and 2 bases from J, leaving 7 bases between. Germline CDR1 reads MNHEY; CDR2 reads SMNVEV (reference sequence). CDR3 length: 12 amino acids. The CDR3 spells CASRRSNYGYTF. The CDR3 coding sequence is TGTGCCAGCAGGCGGAGCAACTATGGCTACACCTTC.

The J gene is TRBJ2-5, the V gene TRBV29-1; D possibly corresponds to TRBD1 (5 bases). V lost 3 bases to trimming and J lost 2 bases, with 10 bases between them. This CDR3 has 13 amino acids. Germline-derived CDR1 and CDR2 are SQVTM and ANQGSEA. This CDR3 reads CSVDGHRQETQYF. The CDR3 DNA is TGCAGCGTTGATGGACACAGACAAGAGACCCAGTACTTC. Full variable domain (rest looked up from reference TRBV29-1 and TRBJ2-5): SAVISQKPSRDICQRGTSLTIQCQVDSQVTMMFWYRQQPGQSLTLIATANQGSEATYESGFVIDKFPISRPNLTFSTLTVSNMSPEDSSIYLCSVDGHRQETQYFGPGTRLLVL.

The rearrangement joins TRBV7-9 to TRBJ1-3, with D unclear. V was shortened by 1 base and J by 0 bases, with 10 bases between the two germline ends. CDR1 is SEHNR and CDR2 is FQNEAQ in the germline V gene (reference sequence). The CDR3 runs to 16 residues. The CDR3 sequence is CASSLGAVSSGNTIYF. Written as DNA, the CDR3 is TGTGCCAGCAGCTTAGGGGCAGTAAGCTCTGGAAACACCATATATTTT.

J is TRBJ2-3 and V is TRBV19, with 11 bases that match TRBD2. This CDR3 comprises 15 residues. Per germline, CDR1 LNHDA and CDR2 SQIVND (reference sequence). Trimming removed 5 bases from V and 3 bases from J; junction bases left unmatched: 4. CDR3 protein: CASSASGGLTDTQYF. CDR3 nucleotide sequence: TGTGCCAGTAGTGCTAGCGGGGGGCTTACAGATACGCAGTATTTT.

V gene TRBV27 combines with J gene TRBJ1-5; TRBD1 matches at 7 bases. The CDR3 is 19 residues long. The V and J ends lost 5 bases and 3 bases, in that order; junction bases with no gene match: 19. The germline gives CDR1 MNHEY, CDR2 SMNVEV (reference sequence). The CDR3 region is CASSPYRLGDSPFNQPQHF. The CDR3 DNA reads as TGTGCCAGCAGTCCATATAGGTTGGGGGACAGCCCTTTCAATCAGCCCCAGCATTTT.

This rearrangement joins TRBV7-9 to TRBJ1-1, with D possibly TRBD1 on 5 matching bases. The length of the CDR3 is 12 residues. Germline assignment: CDR1 SEHNR and CDR2 FQNEAQ (reference sequence). Trimming took 1 base from V and 7 from J, leaving 7 bases between them. This CDR3 reads CASSLETVEAFF. DNA of the CDR3: TGTGCCAGCAGCTTAGAGACAGTTGAAGCTTTCTTT.

The genes are TRBV2 and TRBJ2-2, with 8 nucleotides matching TRBD1. Germline V gene sequence: CDR1 SNHLY, CDR2 FYNNEI. V lost 8 bases to trimming and J lost 3 bases; unmatched junction nucleotides: 5. This CDR3 has 14 residues. DNA of the CDR3: TGTGCCAGCGACCCCAGGGGGCACACCGGGGAGCTGTTTTTT. Amino acid sequence: CASDPRGHTGELFF.

This chain links TRBV5-6 with TRBJ2-7; 8 nucleotides align to TRBD1. Looked up from germline, CDR1 is SGHDT and CDR2 is YYEEEE. CDR3 length: 14 amino acids. J gave up 4 bases and V 1 base, and 4 bases lay outside the gene matches. CDR3 region: CASSLPTGDYEQYF. The CDR3 DNA follows: TGTGCCAGCAGCTTGCCGACAGGGGATTACGAGCAGTACTTC.

The chain joins TRBV6-4 to TRBJ2-1; D might be TRBD1 (6 bases). This CDR3 has 14 residues. The V end lost 3 bases, the J end lost 8 bases, and 14 bases lay between the germline ends. CDR1 MRHNA and CDR2 SNTAGT come from the germline V gene. The DNA for the CDR3 is TGTGCCAGCAGTGAGACAGGCCCCTTGGATGAGCAGTTCTTC. This encodes CASSETGPLDEQFF.